This passage covers 4 T cell receptor beta chains from one sample sequenced in a study of blood T cell repertoires in COVID-19 (dated by TCRdb to about 2020). Libraries were built with the immunoSEQ multiplex PCR assay. TCRdb retrieved this table from immuneACCESS and kept in-frame rearrangements only. Not all clones are present; in checked studies, unresolved V genes account for under half, and no reason is known for the remainder. Across this sample there are some 200,000 clones, with 80% to 85% seen only once. In total, the top ten clones hold about 5.1% of the sample. The material sequenced was peripheral blood. The receptor source for this set is a woman aged 55 to 70 who had recovered from COVID-19.

This clone was recorded once. The sample contains more than one DNA sequence encoding this CDR3. The chain uses TRBV7-3 and TRBJ2-3, with D possibly matching TRBD2 (6 bases). The CDR3 consists of 15 residues. Trimming stripped 5 bases from V and 0 bases from J, with 12 bases between. Germline-derived CDR1 and CDR2 are SGHTA and FQGTGA. For the CDR3, the DNA is TGTGCCAGCAGCCTAGCTGGGGGGAGCACAGATACGCAGTATTTT. Protein product: CASSLAGGSTDTQYF.

The rearrangement uses TRBV10-3 and TRBJ2-7; TRBD2 matches at 7 bases. Germline V CDR1 and CDR2: ENHRY, SYGVKD. V dropped 0 bases and J dropped 3; count of bases not matched to a gene: 14. This CDR3 is 18 amino acids long. CDR3 bases: TGTGCCATCAGTGAGTCTTCCATTAACGGGGGGAATAGCTACGAGCAGTACTTC. Its protein is CAISESSINGGNSYEQYF.

This clone was found a few times. The J gene is TRBJ2-2, the V gene TRBV21-1; the table's TRBD2 call for D was not verified on the DNA. TRBV21-1 is reported as a pseudogene. The CDR3 is 18 residues long. CDR3 nucleotides: TGTGCCAGCAGCAAAGCGCTCAGAGGCTATGAGAACACCGGGGAGCTGTTTTTT. Its translation: CASSKALRGYENTGELFF.

This chain links TRBV12-5 with TRBJ2-5, with a tentative D call TRBD2 (5 bases). The V gene lost 1 base and the J gene lost 4 bases, with 10 bases spanning the gap. The CDR3 is made up of 14 amino acids. The germline V gene has CDR1 LGHNT and CDR2 FRNRAP. The chain's CDR3 is CASGLGSGSETQYF. In nucleotides, the CDR3 is TGTGCTAGTGGTTTGGGGTCGGGGTCAGAGACCCAGTACTTC.